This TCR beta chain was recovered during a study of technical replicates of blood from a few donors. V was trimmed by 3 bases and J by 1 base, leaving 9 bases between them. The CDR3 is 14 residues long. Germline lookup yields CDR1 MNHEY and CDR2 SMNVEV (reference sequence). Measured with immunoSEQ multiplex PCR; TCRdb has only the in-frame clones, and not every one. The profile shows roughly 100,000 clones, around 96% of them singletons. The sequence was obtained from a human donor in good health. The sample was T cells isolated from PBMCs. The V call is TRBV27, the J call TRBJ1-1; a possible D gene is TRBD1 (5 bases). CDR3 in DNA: TGTGCCAGCAGTTTGAGTCAGGGGAACACTGAAGCTTTCTTT. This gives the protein CASSLSQGNTEAFF.